Below, 6 T cell receptor beta chains from the same sample are listed, as sequenced in a study of beta chain features in type 1 diabetes. Expressed TCRB transcripts were sequenced, since all the RNA that had been isolated was reverse transcribed. Profiling relied on immunoSEQ multiplex PCR, and the TCRdb table lists in-frame clones only, not all of them. This table has about 180,000 clones, about an eighth appearing once. Sequencing was performed on central memory CD4+ T cells from blood. The receptors derive from a woman between 18 and 30 years old in good health.

This clone was counted only a few times. The chain joins TRBV2 to TRBJ1-1; D is ambiguous. Germline CDR1 SNHLY, CDR2 FYNNEI. Trimming cost V 0 bases and J 1 base, with 9 bases left between them. CDR3 length: 15 amino acids. CDR3 in amino acids: CASSEAQRKNTEAFF. CDR3 nucleotide sequence: TGTGCCAGCAGTGAAGCGCAGAGGAAGAACACTGAAGCTTTCTTT.

CDR3 residues: CASSLRIQGNQPQHF. CDR3 DNA sequence: TGTGCCAGCAGCTTACGAATCCAGGGCAATCAGCCCCAGCATTTT. This sequence joins TRBV7-2 and TRBJ1-5; D unclear. The germline V and J ends were trimmed by 2 bases and 2 bases, with 10 bases remaining between them. Germline V gene sequence: CDR1 SGHTA, CDR2 FQGNSA. The CDR3 has 15 residues.

The table lists this clone with a few counts. This chain links TRBV9 with TRBJ2-4; D possibly corresponds to TRBD2 (5 bases). Per the germline V gene, CDR1 is SGDLS and CDR2 is YYNGEE. Between the trimmed V and J ends, which lost 3 bases and 2 bases, there was a span of 24 bases. The CDR3 has 19 residues. CDR3 bases: TGTGCCAGCAGCGGGGGTAGTGAGGGATGGGCTTCGACCAAAAACATTCAGTACTTC. Translated, it gives CASSGGSEGWASTKNIQYF.

This clone was picked up a small number of times. The chain links TRBV2 to TRBJ1-5; no firm D call. The CDR3 spans 14 residues. V gave up 6 bases and J gave up 2 bases, with 11 bases separating them. Germline-derived CDR1 and CDR2 are SNHLY and FYNNEI. The CDR3 nucleotides are TGTGCCAGCAGAGAACAGATGCGCAATCAGCCCCAGCATTTT. Translating gives CASREQMRNQPQHF.

J is TRBJ2-2 and V is TRBV9; the D gene is possibly TRBD1 (5 bases). CDR1 and CDR2 from the germline V gene are SGDLS and YYNGEE. V lost 0 bases and J 2 bases, leaving 8 bases between the germline ends. This CDR3 comprises 15 residues. The CDR3 bases are TGTGCCAGCAGCGTAGGGCGGACAAACACCGGGGAGCTGTTTTTT. This codes for CASSVGRTNTGELFF.

The J gene is TRBJ1-1, the V gene TRBV28, with 8 positions matching TRBD1. This CDR3 contains 13 residues. The trim removed 1 base at V and 8 bases at J, leaving 3 bases unmatched. Germline V gives CDR1 MDHEN, CDR2 SYDVKM. The CDR3 loop reads CASSLSGQGEAFF. The CDR3 coding sequence is TGTGCCAGCAGTTTATCTGGACAGGGAGAAGCTTTCTTT.